The clone carrying this T cell receptor (beta chain) was picked up many times. Its antigen is currently unknown. TCRdb passed the RT-PCR reads through MiXCR, listing each CDR3 protein once. The sample includes some 600,000 distinct CDR3 sequences, about 14% of them seen just once. The sample comes from a study of response to subunit inactivated influenza vaccine. Study-wide points: Authors suggested seasonal influenza vaccinations each recruit few new T cells.

The CDR3 loop spans 15 amino acids. Germline V gene lookup returns CDR1 SEHNR and CDR2 FQNEAQ (reference sequence). J was trimmed by 5 bases and V by 8 bases; bases with no gene match: 11. This TCR was recovered from a man aged 45-65 years who received an inactivated influenza vaccine. The material sequenced was PBMCs from blood, taken 14 to 15 days before vaccination. The chain employs TRBV7-9 and TRBJ2-5; 10 bases are a match to TRBD2. CDR3 in DNA: TGTGCCAGCTCCTCCCTAGCGGGAGTAGGGGAGACCCAGTACTTC. Its translation: CASSSLAGVGETQYF.